This entry is about one T cell receptor (beta chain). At least ten counts were recorded for this clonotype. The antigen it binds to is not known. Per-nucleotide qualities are absent, and no much larger clonotype sits a single base away. The sample originates from a study of T cells in Graves' hyperthyroidism and ophthalmopathy (dated by TCRdb to about 2019). For the study in its entirety: Peripheral blood was collected at initial diagnosis, before any treatment. The paper reports TCR Vbeta CDR3 sequencing of 130 to 150 peripheral blood samples: approximately 41 ophthalmopathy, fewer than 80 hyperthyroidism and approximately 17 progressor patients. Thyroid tissue and blood T-cell repertoires from six Graves' hyperthyroidism patients were also compared in the study. After blood sampling, hyperthyroidism patients were treated with methimazole at a starting dose of 30 mg daily, and ophthalmopathy patients were treated with high-dose intravenous methylprednisolone. An independent validation cohort of under 20 hyperthyroidism patients and 17 patients who later progressed to ophthalmopathy tested prospective prediction of ophthalmopathy. The 100 or so discovery patients were divided at random into training and test sets in a 7:3 ratio. To identify TCR V-J signatures that set the groups apart, the researchers used a discovery cohort of 90 to 100 patients, made up of fewer than 50 with Graves' ophthalmopathy and some 55 with stable Graves' hyperthyroidism.

Ophthalmopathy patients had moderately to severely active disease, with a Clinical Activity Score of 3 or more, a NOSPECS grade of 4 or more, and a disease duration of less than 3 months. Exclusion was applied to patients with uncontrolled infections, other autoimmune diseases, pregnancy or lactation. Clinical symptoms, serum thyroxine and TRAb, thyroid ultrasound, and orbital computed tomography formed the basis for the diagnoses. PBMCs were separated from around 9.1 ml of fresh peripheral blood using Ficoll-Paque density gradient centrifugation. Total RNA was extracted with Trizol reagent, and quality was checked on an Agilent 2100 Bioanalyzer. What the study reported, not specific to this receptor: A model built on a 13 V-J signature distinguished ophthalmopathy from stable hyperthyroidism, reaching roughly 88% sensitivity and 81.08% specificity in cross-validation and 80%/75% in testing. No statistical method was used to fix the sample size in advance, and group allocation was not hidden from the investigators. In validation, progression to ophthalmopathy was predicted by the model with around 70% sensitivity and 72% to 80% specificity, a median of roughly 6.4 months before onset. Most expanded thyroid clonotypes (frequency above 0.001) were also found in blood, which suggests that blood repertoires may mirror thyroid immune responses.

The TCR beta CDR3 regions were amplified from RNA transcripts. The TCR CDR3 was subjected to a first round of RT-PCR using the HTBI primer set and the Qiagen OneStep RT-PCR kit. Libraries were constructed in a second round of multiplex PCR, after which size selection and purification were carried out. Paired-end sequencing of the libraries was performed with 100 bp reads on an Illumina HiSeq2000. The authors' analysis ran thus. SOAPnuke was used to process the raw data, throwing out any read that contained adapters or uncalled bases, had a mean Phred below 15, or lacked an exact constant-primer or identifier match. COPE v1.2.5 was used to merge high-quality paired reads, and clonotypes were defined as unique nucleotide sequences. MiTCR v1.1 was used to align clonotypes to the IMGT TRBV, TRBD and TRBJ reference segments. The analysis was restricted to V-J combinations with a frequency above 0.0001, which together covered just over 99% of the repertoires. A TCS score was defined as the ratio of F50 (clonal expansion) to E x V (chaos), with BLOSUM62-based TCRdist applied between CDR3 peptides within each V-J. Welch's t-statistics and random forest reduced around 510 V-J features to about 13, which were used in a naive Bayes classifier (R e1071). The raw public data were reprocessed by TCRdb itself: fastp quality trimming at Q25, MiXCR clonotype calling, in-frame beta chains only. Rows are unified per CDR3 protein, each entry keeping the most common DNA and genes. The V and J calls and clone size come from TCRdb's table, not from the authors' own analysis. In this sample the table shows about 480,000 distinct CDR3 sequences, around a quarter of which occur a single time. The leading ten clones occupy around 11% of the sample.

CDR1 and CDR2 were assigned from the germline V gene as SGHTS and YDEGEE. V was cut back by 1 base and J by 7 bases, leaving a gap of 18 bases between them. The CDR3 covers 16 residues, taking in both the cysteine and the phenylalanine. The sequence is cut down to CDR3 DNA, 48 bases in frame from base 1. The sequence joins TRBV5-8 to TRBJ1-5; too little of a D gene remains to name it. Source material: blood. This receptor was identified in a woman aged 30 to 39 with Graves' ophthalmopathy. The CDR3 here reads CASSLSAGRPIQPQHF. The DNA sequence is as follows: TGTGCCAGCAGCTTGAGCGCGGGCAGGCCCATCCAGCCCCAGCATTTT.